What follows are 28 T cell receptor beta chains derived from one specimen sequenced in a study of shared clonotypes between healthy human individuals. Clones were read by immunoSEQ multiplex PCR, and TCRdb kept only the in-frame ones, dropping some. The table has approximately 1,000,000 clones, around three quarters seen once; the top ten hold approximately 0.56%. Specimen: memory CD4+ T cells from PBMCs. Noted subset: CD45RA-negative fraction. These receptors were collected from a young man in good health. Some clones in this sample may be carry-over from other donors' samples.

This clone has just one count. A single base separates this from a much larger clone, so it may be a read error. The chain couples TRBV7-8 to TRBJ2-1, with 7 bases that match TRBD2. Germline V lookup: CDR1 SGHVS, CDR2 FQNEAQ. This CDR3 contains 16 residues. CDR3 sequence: CVSSPTRAGVPNEQFF. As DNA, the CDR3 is TGTGTCAGCAGCCCTACAAGGGCGGGAGTACCCAATGAGCAGTTCTTC.

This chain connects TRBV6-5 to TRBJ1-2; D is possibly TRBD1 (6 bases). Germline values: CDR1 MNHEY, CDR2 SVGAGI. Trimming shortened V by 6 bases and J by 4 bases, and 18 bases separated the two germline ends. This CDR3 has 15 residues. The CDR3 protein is CASSFRGAGIYGYTF. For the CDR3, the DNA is TGTGCCAGCAGCTTCAGGGGCGCGGGTATCTATGGCTACACCTTC.

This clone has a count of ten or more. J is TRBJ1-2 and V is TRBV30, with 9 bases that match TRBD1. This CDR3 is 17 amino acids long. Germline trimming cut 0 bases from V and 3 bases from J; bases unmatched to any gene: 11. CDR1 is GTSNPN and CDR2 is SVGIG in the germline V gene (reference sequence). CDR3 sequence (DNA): TGTGCCTGGAGTGTTTTAAAGGACAGGGGCGTCGACTATGGCTACACCTTC. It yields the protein CAWSVLKDRGVDYGYTF.

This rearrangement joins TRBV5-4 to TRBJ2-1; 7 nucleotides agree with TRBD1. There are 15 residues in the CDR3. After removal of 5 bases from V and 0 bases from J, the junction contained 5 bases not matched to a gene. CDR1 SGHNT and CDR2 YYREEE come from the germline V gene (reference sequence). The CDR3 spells CASRSTGSSYNEQFF. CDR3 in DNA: TGTGCCAGCAGATCGACAGGGAGCTCCTACAATGAGCAGTTCTTC.

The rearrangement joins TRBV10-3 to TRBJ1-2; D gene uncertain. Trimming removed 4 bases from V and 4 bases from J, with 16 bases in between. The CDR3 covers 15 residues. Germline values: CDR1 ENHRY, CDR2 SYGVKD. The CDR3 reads CAISVGSVRPYGYTF. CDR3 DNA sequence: TGTGCCATCAGTGTGGGGTCGGTCAGACCCTATGGCTACACCTTC.

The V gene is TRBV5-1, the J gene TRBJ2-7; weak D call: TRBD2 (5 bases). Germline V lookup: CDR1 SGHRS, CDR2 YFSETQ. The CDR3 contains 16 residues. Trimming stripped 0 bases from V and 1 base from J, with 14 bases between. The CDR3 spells CASSLGTYGKSYEQYF. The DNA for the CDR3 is TGCGCCAGCAGCTTGGGAACTTACGGGAAATCCTACGAGCAGTACTTC.

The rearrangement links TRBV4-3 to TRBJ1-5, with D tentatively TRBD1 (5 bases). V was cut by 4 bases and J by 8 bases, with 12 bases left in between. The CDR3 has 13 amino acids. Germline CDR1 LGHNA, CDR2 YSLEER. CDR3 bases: TGCGCCAGCAGCCCAGTGATGGGGGAGCCCCAGCATTTT. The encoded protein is CASSPVMGEPQHF.

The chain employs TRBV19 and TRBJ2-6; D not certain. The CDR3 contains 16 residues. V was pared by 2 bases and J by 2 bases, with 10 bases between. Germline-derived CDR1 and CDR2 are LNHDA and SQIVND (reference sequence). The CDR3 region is CASSIIPSAGANVLTF. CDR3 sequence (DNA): TGTGCCAGTAGTATAATCCCTTCCGCTGGGGCCAACGTCCTGACTTTC.

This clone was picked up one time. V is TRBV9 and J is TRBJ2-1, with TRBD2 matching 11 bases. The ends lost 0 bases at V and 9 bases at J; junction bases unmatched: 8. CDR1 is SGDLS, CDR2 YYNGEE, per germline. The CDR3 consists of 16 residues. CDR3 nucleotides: TGTGCCAGCAGCGTAGGGTCACTAGCGGGAGTAACTGAGCAGTTCTTC. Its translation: CASSVGSLAGVTEQFF.

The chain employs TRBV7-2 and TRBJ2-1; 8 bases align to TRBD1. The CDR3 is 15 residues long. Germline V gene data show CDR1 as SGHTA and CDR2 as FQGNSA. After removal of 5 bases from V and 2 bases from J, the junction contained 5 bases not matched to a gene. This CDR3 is CASSKGQVAYNEQFF. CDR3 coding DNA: TGTGCCAGCAGCAAGGGACAGGTCGCCTACAATGAGCAGTTCTTC.

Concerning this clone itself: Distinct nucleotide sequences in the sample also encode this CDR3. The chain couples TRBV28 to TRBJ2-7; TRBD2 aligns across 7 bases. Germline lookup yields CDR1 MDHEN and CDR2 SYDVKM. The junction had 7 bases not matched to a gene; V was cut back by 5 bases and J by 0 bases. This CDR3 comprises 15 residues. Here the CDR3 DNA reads TGTGCCAGCAGTCCGGGAGGTACGAGCTCCTACGAGCAGTACTTC. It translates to CASSPGGTSSYEQYF.

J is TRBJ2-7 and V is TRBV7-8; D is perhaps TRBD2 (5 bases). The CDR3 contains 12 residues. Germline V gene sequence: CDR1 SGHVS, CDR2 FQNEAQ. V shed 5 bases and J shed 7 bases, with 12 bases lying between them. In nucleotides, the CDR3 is TGTGCCAGCAGCCCCCCCGAGGGTGAGCAGTACTTC. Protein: CASSPPEGEQYF.

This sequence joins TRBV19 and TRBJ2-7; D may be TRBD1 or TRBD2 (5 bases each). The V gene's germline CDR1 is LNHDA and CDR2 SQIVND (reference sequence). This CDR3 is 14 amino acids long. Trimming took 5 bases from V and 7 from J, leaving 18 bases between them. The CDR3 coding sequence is TGTGCCAGTAGTCGGGCCGGGACCCCCCTAGAGCAGTACTTC. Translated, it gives CASSRAGTPLEQYF.

The CDR3 DNA is TGTGCCAGCAGTCAATCGAACACTGAAGCTTTCTTT. Its protein product is CASSQSNTEAFF. This chain joins TRBV28 and TRBJ1-1, with D hard to call. The V end lost 5 bases, the J end lost 1 base, and 5 bases lay between the germline ends. This CDR3 is built from 12 residues. Looked up from germline, CDR1 is MDHEN and CDR2 is SYDVKM.

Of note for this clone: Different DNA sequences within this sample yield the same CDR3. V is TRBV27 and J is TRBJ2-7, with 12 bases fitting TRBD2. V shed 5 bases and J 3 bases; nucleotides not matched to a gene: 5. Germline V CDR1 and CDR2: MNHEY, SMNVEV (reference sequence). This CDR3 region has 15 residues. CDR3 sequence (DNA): TGTGCCAGCAGTCTACGACTAGCGGGAGTCTACGAGCAGTACTTC. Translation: CASSLRLAGVYEQYF.

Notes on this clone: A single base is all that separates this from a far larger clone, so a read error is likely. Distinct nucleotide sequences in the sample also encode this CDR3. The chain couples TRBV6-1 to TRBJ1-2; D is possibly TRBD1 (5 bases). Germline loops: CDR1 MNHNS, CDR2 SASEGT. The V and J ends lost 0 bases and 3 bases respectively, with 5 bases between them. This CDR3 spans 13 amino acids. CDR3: CASSEAGDYGYTF. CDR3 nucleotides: TGTGCCAGCAGTGAAGCAGGGGACTATGGCTACACCTTC.

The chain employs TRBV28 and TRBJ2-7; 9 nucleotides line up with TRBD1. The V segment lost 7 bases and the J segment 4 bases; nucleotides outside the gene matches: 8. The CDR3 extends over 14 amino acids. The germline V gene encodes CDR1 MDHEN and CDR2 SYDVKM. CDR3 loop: CASTRWDRAYEQYF. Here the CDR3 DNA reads TGTGCCAGCACCCGGTGGGACAGGGCTTACGAGCAGTACTTC.

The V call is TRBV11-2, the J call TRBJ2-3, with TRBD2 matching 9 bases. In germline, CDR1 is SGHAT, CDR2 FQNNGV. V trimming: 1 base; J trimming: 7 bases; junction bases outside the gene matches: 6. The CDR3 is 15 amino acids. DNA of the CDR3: TGTGCCAGCAGCTTAGGGCGGGAGGGGGGAAATACGCAGTATTTT. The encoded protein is CASSLGREGGNTQYF.

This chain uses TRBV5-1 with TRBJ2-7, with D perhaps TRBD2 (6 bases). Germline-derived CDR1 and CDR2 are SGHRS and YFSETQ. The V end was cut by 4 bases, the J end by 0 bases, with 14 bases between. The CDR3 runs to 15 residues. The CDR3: CASSPGLQSSYEQYF. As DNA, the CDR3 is TGCGCCAGCAGCCCGGGACTCCAGAGCTCCTACGAGCAGTACTTC.

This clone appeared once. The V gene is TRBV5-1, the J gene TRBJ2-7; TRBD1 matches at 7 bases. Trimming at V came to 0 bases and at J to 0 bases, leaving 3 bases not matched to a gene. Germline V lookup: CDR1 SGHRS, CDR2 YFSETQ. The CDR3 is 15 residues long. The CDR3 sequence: CASSLDGTASYEQYF. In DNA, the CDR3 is TGCGCCAGCAGCTTGGATGGGACAGCCTCCTACGAGCAGTACTTC.

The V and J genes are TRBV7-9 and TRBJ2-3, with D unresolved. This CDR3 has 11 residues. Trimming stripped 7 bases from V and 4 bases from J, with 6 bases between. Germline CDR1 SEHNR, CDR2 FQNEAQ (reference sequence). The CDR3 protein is CASNPADTQYF. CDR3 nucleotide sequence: TGTGCCAGCAACCCGGCAGATACGCAGTATTTT.

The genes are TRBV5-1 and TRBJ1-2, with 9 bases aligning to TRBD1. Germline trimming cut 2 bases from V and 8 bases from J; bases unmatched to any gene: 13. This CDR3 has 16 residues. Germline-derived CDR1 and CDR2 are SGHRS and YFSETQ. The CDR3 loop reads CASSLTAGTGLGGYTF. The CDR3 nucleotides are TGCGCCAGCAGCTTAACAGCCGGGACAGGGCTCGGCGGCTACACCTTC. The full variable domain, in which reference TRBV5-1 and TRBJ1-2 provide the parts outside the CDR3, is KAGVTQTPRYLIKTRGQQVTLSCSPISGHRSVSWYQQTPGQGLQFLFEYFSETQRNKGNFPGRFSGRQFSNSRSEMNVSTLELGDSALYLCASSLTAGTGLGGYTFGSGTRLTVV.

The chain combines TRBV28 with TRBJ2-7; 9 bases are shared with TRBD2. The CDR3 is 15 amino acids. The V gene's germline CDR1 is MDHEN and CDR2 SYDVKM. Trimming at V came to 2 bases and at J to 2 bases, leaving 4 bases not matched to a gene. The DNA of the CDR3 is TGTGCCAGCAGTTTAGCGGGAGGGGGACCCTACGAGCAGTACTTC. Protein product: CASSLAGGGPYEQYF.

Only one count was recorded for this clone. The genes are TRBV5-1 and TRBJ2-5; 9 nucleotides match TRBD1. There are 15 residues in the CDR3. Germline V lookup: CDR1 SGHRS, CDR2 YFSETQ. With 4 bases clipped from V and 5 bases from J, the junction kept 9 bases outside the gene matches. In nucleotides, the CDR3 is TGCGCCAGCAGCGAGAGTCCGGGACAGGGTGAGACCCAGTACTTC. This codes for CASSESPGQGETQYF. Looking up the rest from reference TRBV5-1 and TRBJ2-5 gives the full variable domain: KAGVTQTPRYLIKTRGQQVTLSCSPISGHRSVSWYQQTPGQGLQFLFEYFSETQRNKGNFPGRFSGRQFSNSRSEMNVSTLELGDSALYLCASSESPGQGETQYFGPGTRLLVL.

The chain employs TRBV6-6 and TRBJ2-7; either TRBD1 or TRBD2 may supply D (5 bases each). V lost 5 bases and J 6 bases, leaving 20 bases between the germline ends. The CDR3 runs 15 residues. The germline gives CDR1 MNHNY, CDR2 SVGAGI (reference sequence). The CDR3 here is CASSTTGTHRAEQYF. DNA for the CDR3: TGTGCCAGCAGTACTACCGGGACCCATCGGGCCGAGCAGTACTTC.

CDR3 protein: CASSLEPAGVEQYF. CDR3 coding DNA: TGTGCCAGCAGCTTAGAGCCAGCGGGAGTGGAGCAGTACTTC. The genes are TRBV7-2 and TRBJ2-7, with 8 bases identical to TRBD2. The trim removed 1 base at V and 7 bases at J, leaving 6 bases unmatched. The CDR3 is 14 residues long. The germline V gene encodes CDR1 SGHTA and CDR2 FQGNSA.

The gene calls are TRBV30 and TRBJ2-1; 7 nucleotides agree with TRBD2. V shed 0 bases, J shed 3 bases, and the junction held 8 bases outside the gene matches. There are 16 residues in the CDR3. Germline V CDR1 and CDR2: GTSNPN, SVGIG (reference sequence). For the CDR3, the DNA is TGTGCCTGGAGTGTATTGGGGACTAAAGACTACAATGAGCAGTTCTTC. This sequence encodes CAWSVLGTKDYNEQFF.

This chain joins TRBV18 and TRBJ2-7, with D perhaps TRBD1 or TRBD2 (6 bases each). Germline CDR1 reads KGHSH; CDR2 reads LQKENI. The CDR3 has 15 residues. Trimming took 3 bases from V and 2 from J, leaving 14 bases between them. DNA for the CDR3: TGTGCCAGCTCACCCTGGGACGGGGGCACCTACGAGCAGTACTTC. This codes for CASSPWDGGTYEQYF.